The 26 T cell receptor beta chains in this list originate from one sample, sequenced in a study of CD8 T cells in Susac syndrome. A quantity of about 0.45 to 1 ug RNA underwent reverse transcription using random hexamers. TCRdb reanalysed the immunoSEQ multiplex PCR reads using MiXCR and keeps one entry per CDR3 protein. The sample lists about 100,000 distinct CDR3 sequences, approximately 92% seen once, with around 0.34% in the top ten. Sequences were obtained from CD8+ T cells from PBMCs. The receptors stem from a human donor in good health.

The chain employs TRBV24-1 and TRBJ2-7, with D hard to call. Germline loops: CDR1 KGHDR, CDR2 SFDVKD. The CDR3 has 14 amino acids. This CDR3 is CPSPDALCSYEQYF. CDR3 in DNA: TGTCCCTCACCAGACGCTCTCTGCTCCTACGAGCAGTACTTC.

The gene calls are TRBV7-8 and TRBJ1-3, with 8 bases that match TRBD1. After removal of 1 base from V and 3 bases from J, the junction contained 2 bases not matched to a gene. The CDR3 extends over 15 amino acids. Germline CDR1 and CDR2: SGHVS and FQNEAQ. The CDR3: CASSLGTGIGNTIYF. The CDR3 DNA is TGTGCCAGCAGCTTAGGGACAGGGATTGGAAACACCATATATTTT.

The chain carries TRBV28 and TRBJ2-7, with D perhaps assigned TRBD1 or TRBD2 (5 bases each). Trimming removed 2 bases at V and 3 bases at J, with 11 bases between. The V gene's germline CDR1 is MDHEN and CDR2 SYDVKM. The CDR3 loop spans 14 amino acids. This CDR3 reads CASSLVGEYYEQYF. The CDR3 DNA sequence: TGTGCCAGCAGTTTAGTGGGGGAATACTACGAGCAGTACTTC.

The chain has TRBV20-1 and TRBJ2-4; 16 bases map to TRBD2. The CDR3 covers 18 residues. V was clipped by 5 bases and J by 7 bases; unmatched bases: 14. Germline CDR1 and CDR2: DFQATT and SNEGSKA (reference sequence). CDR3 in DNA: TGCAGTGCTCAACTGGCCTTAGGGACTAGCGGGGGGGAGAACATTCAGTACTTC. As protein: CSAQLALGTSGGENIQYF.

The chain is built from TRBV29-1 and TRBJ2-5, with 9 bases matching TRBD2. V shed 6 bases and J 5 bases; nucleotides not matched to a gene: 7. Germline CDR1 is SQVTM and CDR2 is ANQGSEA. This CDR3 comprises 13 residues. The CDR3 DNA reads as TGCAGCGTCGAGGGACTAGCTGGCGAGACCCAGTACTTC. Its protein is CSVEGLAGETQYF.

This chain joins TRBV3-1 and TRBJ2-1; D not resolved. The CDR3 totals 14 residues. Trimming left V 8 bases short and J 0 bases short, with 11 bases between. Germline V CDR1 and CDR2: LGHDT, YNNKEL (reference sequence). In DNA form, the CDR3 reads TGTGCCAGCGTAAGTAGCCACTCCTACAATGAGCAGTTCTTC. Protein product: CASVSSHSYNEQFF.

CDR3 amino acids: CASSLAVNYEQYF. For the CDR3, the DNA is TGTGCCAGCAGCTTAGCTGTGAACTACGAGCAGTACTTC. This chain connects TRBV7-2 to TRBJ2-7; D is ambiguous. Trimming shortened V by 0 bases and J by 3 bases, and 6 bases separated the two germline ends. CDR1 and CDR2 from the germline V gene are SGHTA and FQGNSA. This CDR3 is built from 13 residues. The full variable domain, with the rest looked up from reference TRBV7-2 and TRBJ2-7, is GAGVSQSPSNKVTEKGKDVELRCDPISGHTALYWYRQSLGQGLEFLIYFQGNSAPDKSGLPSDRFSAERTGGSVSTLTIQRTQQEDSAVYLCASSLAVNYEQYFGPGTRLTVT.

This clonotype was recorded once. This chain uses TRBV27 with TRBJ1-6; D remains unclear. The CDR3 sequence is 13 residues long. V was pared by 6 bases and J by 9 bases, with 12 bases between. Germline CDR1 is MNHEY and CDR2 is SMNVEV (reference sequence). CDR3 region: CASRLTGGSPLHF. The CDR3, as DNA: TGTGCCAGCAGGCTGACCGGCGGTTCACCCCTCCACTTT.

V usage is TRBV4-1 and J usage is TRBJ2-7, with TRBD1 matching 9 bases. Trimming cost V 3 bases and J 5 bases; bases outside gene matches: 5. The CDR3 loop spans 14 amino acids. The germline gives CDR1 MGHRA, CDR2 YSYEKL. As DNA, the CDR3 is TGCGCCAGCAGCCAGGACAGGGGCCGGGACGAGCAGTACTTC. Its protein is CASSQDRGRDEQYF.

The chain joins TRBV11-2 to TRBJ2-5; 8 nucleotides match TRBD2. Germline values: CDR1 SGHAT, CDR2 FQNNGV. CDR3 length: 15 amino acids. J gave up 1 base and V 3 bases, and 4 bases lay outside the gene matches. CDR3 loop: CASSLGGGSQETQYF. The CDR3, as DNA: TGTGCCAGCAGCTTGGGCGGGGGGTCCCAAGAGACCCAGTACTTC.

The rearrangement links TRBV6-2 or TRBV6-3 to TRBJ1-2; a weak D match, TRBD1 (6 bases). The CDR3 consists of 13 residues. Germline CDR1 is MNHEY and CDR2 is SVGEGT. Trimming removed 7 bases at V and 1 base at J, with 10 bases between. The CDR3 DNA reads TGTGCCAGCACCCGGACAGTTAACTATGGCTACACCTTC. It specifies CASTRTVNYGYTF.

The chain carries TRBV19 and TRBJ2-1; D is unclear. With 5 bases removed from V and 2 bases from J, the gap between germline ends came to 10 bases. Germline V lookup: CDR1 LNHDA, CDR2 SQIVND (reference sequence). The CDR3 runs 14 residues. The CDR3 DNA sequence: TGTGCCAGTAGTCCCTTGGCAGCCTACAATGAGCAGTTCTTC. Its translation: CASSPLAAYNEQFF. The full variable domain, its missing parts supplied by reference TRBV19 and TRBJ2-1, is DGGITQSPKYLFRKEGQNVTLSCEQNLNHDAMYWYRQDPGQGLRLIYYSQIVNDFQKGDIAEGYSVSREKKESFPLTVTSAQKNPTAFYLCASSPLAAYNEQFFGPGTRLTVL.

The gene calls are TRBV20-1 and TRBJ2-3; 9 positions agree with TRBD2. The length of the CDR3 is 15 residues. Trimming removed 0 bases from V and 1 base from J; junction bases left unmatched: 2. Germline CDR1 is DFQATT and CDR2 is SNEGSKA (reference sequence). CDR3 in amino acids: CSARDLAGGTDTQYF. CDR3 nucleotide sequence: TGCAGTGCTAGAGATTTAGCGGGGGGCACAGATACGCAGTATTTT.

The rearrangement uses TRBV19 and TRBJ2-1, with D unclear. This CDR3 spans 13 amino acids. Trimming took 8 bases from V and 3 from J, leaving 11 bases between them. Germline assignment: CDR1 LNHDA and CDR2 SQIVND (reference sequence). The CDR3 DNA sequence: TGTGCCAGTGGGCAGACCCTCTACAATGAGCAGTTCTTC. Encoded protein: CASGQTLYNEQFF.

The rearrangement links TRBV27 to TRBJ2-4, with D possibly being TRBD1 (5 bases). The germline gives CDR1 MNHEY, CDR2 SMNVEV (reference sequence). This CDR3 spans 13 amino acids. V lost 3 bases and J 4 bases, leaving 7 bases between the germline ends. The CDR3 DNA follows: TGTGCCAGCAGTTTCAGGGCGAAAAACATTCAGTACTTC. Residues: CASSFRAKNIQYF.

The chain combines TRBV29-1 with TRBJ2-7; no clear D. In germline, CDR1 is SQVTM, CDR2 ANQGSEA. The CDR3 consists of 11 residues. Trimming left V 7 bases short and J 3 bases short, with 10 bases between. The chain's CDR3 is CSAGYSYEQYF. The CDR3 nucleotides are TGCAGCGCCGGATACAGCTACGAGCAGTACTTC.

The V call is TRBV5-6, the J call TRBJ2-1; 9 positions agree with TRBD2. CDR3 length: 14 residues. Germline V lookup: CDR1 SGHDT, CDR2 YYEEEE. J was trimmed by 5 bases and V by 9 bases; bases with no gene match: 9. The CDR3 bases are TGTGCCACCAACCTAGCGGGGACCCACAATGAGCAGTTCTTC. Its translation: CATNLAGTHNEQFF. The variable domain in full, with the rest retrieved from reference TRBV5-6 and TRBJ2-1, is DAGVTQSPTHLIKTRGQQVTLRCSPKSGHDTVSWYQQALGQGPQFIFQYYEEEERQRGNFPDRFSGHQFPNYSSELNVNALLLGDSALYLCATNLAGTHNEQFFGPGTRLTVL.

This clonotype occurred a few times. This chain connects TRBV5-6 to TRBJ2-3; D uncertain. V lost 4 bases and J 4 bases, leaving 4 bases between the germline ends. Per the germline V gene, CDR1 is SGHDT and CDR2 is YYEEEE. This CDR3 has 11 amino acids. CDR3 in amino acids: CASSSADTQYF. CDR3 bases: TGTGCCAGCAGCAGCGCAGATACGCAGTATTTT. Drawing the rest from reference TRBV5-6 and TRBJ2-3, the complete variable domain is DAGVTQSPTHLIKTRGQQVTLRCSPKSGHDTVSWYQQALGQGPQFIFQYYEEEERQRGNFPDRFSGHQFPNYSSELNVNALLLGDSALYLCASSSADTQYFGPGTRLTVL.

The V gene is TRBV10-3, the J gene TRBJ1-3; perhaps TRBD1 as D (6 bases). This CDR3 is built from 13 residues. The V gene's germline CDR1 is ENHRY and CDR2 SYGVKD. The V gene lost 6 bases and the J gene lost 3 bases, with 9 bases spanning the gap. Here the CDR3 DNA reads TGTGCCATCAGGGGGGGCGATGGAAACACCATATATTTT. Translated, it gives CAIRGGDGNTIYF.

V and J are TRBV9 and TRBJ2-6; D remains ambiguous. The CDR3 length is 12 residues. V was clipped by 4 bases and J by 6 bases, with 5 bases between them. Germline CDR1 and CDR2: SGDLS and YYNGEE. CDR3 in DNA: TGTGCCAGCAGCTATGCGGCCAACGTCCTGACTTTC. Translating gives CASSYAANVLTF.

This chain links TRBV9 with TRBJ1-4; 7 nucleotides match TRBD1. Germline V gene sequence: CDR1 SGDLS, CDR2 YYNGEE. This CDR3 contains 16 residues. Trimming at V came to 4 bases and at J to 6 bases, leaving 12 bases not matched to a gene. The CDR3 loop reads CASSPRPTGFHEKLFF. The CDR3, as DNA: TGTGCCAGCAGCCCCAGGCCGACAGGGTTCCATGAAAAACTGTTTTTT.

This chain links TRBV12-3 or TRBV12-4 with TRBJ1-1, with D unresolved. The CDR3 has 13 residues. Trimming took 8 bases from V and 1 from J, leaving 11 bases between them. CDR3 bases: TGTGCCAGCTCTATGGGTGGGAACACTGAAGCTTTCTTT. Amino acids: CASSMGGNTEAFF.

The chain recombines TRBV4-1 with TRBJ2-5, with D unclear. CDR1 MGHRA and CDR2 YSYEKL come from the germline V gene. This CDR3 spans 17 amino acids. The V and J ends lost 1 base and 0 bases respectively, with 15 bases between them. The CDR3 loop is CASSQVSSLPYQETQYF. The CDR3 coding sequence is TGCGCCAGCAGCCAAGTATCCTCTTTGCCTTACCAAGAGACCCAGTACTTC.

This chain uses TRBV7-8 with TRBJ1-6; D remains unclear. The V end was cut by 5 bases, the J end by 7 bases, with 6 bases between. There are 12 residues in the CDR3. Germline V gene lookup returns CDR1 SGHVS and CDR2 FQNEAQ. The CDR3 protein is CASSEGNSPLHF. The CDR3 DNA sequence: TGTGCCAGCAGCGAAGGGAATTCACCCCTCCACTTT. Full variable domain (remainder filled in from reference TRBV7-8 and TRBJ1-6): GAGVSQSPRYKVAKRGQDVALRCDPISGHVSLFWYQQALGQGPEFLTYFQNEAQLDKSGLPSDRFFAERPEGSVSTLKIQRTQQEDSAVYLCASSEGNSPLHFGNGTRLTVT.

The chain combines TRBV12-3 or TRBV12-4 with TRBJ1-1, with a tentative D call TRBD1 (5 bases). V was clipped by 5 bases and J by 11 bases, with 12 bases between them. The CDR3 has 11 residues. The CDR3 sequence: CASSPGFGAFF. CDR3 coding DNA: TGTGCCAGCAGTCCAGGGTTCGGCGCTTTCTTT.

This clonotype was recorded once. The V gene is TRBV12-3 or TRBV12-4, the J gene TRBJ1-2; D uncertain. The V end was cut by 5 bases, the J end by 5 bases, with 15 bases between. The CDR3 has 14 amino acids. CDR3: CASSPPGMGYGYTF. CDR3 sequence (DNA): TGTGCCAGCAGTCCCCCCGGGATGGGGTATGGCTACACCTTC.